A selection of T cell receptor beta chains follows, all from one sample in a study of blood T cell repertoires in COVID-19. Libraries were prepared by immunoSEQ multiplex PCR; TCRdb keeps only in-frame clonotypes and omits some of them. The sample consists of about 150,000 clones, roughly 84% of them appearing once. Sequenced sample: peripheral blood. All receptors derive from a woman between 50 and 59 years old with acute or convalescent COVID-19. Each CDR3 is given with its conserved first and last residue. The D gene is left open where the match is weak. The size entry is marked missing in some rows and otherwise reads once, few, many or a size class.

d_gene,j_gene,abundance,v_gene,CDR3aa,CDR3nt
.,TRBJ2-1,.,TRBV11-1,CASQLVGNEQFF,TGTGCCAGCCAGCTAGTGGGCAATGAGCAGTTCTTC
TRBD1,TRBJ1-6,few,TRBV11-2,CASSRGTGYNSPLHF,TGTGCCAGCAGCCGGGGGACAGGGTATAATTCACCCCTCCACTTT
.,TRBJ1-1,.,TRBV6-2/TRBV6-3,CASSYSEWRTEAFF,TGTGCCAGCAGTTACTCGGAGTGGCGGACTGAAGCTTTCTTT
.,TRBJ1-5,.,TRBV6-6,CASTEGGAGQPQHF,TGTGCCAGCACCGAGGGCGGGGCCGGACAGCCCCAGCATTTT
TRBD2,TRBJ2-1,.,TRBV4-1,CASSQEALAGVLGDEQFF,TGCGCCAGCAGCCAAGAAGCACTAGCGGGGGTCTTAGGAGATGAGCAGTTCTTC
TRBD2,TRBJ2-2,.,TRBV7-2,CASSLAGLARTGELFF,TGTGCCAGCAGCTTGGCGGGACTAGCGCGTACCGGGGAGCTGTTTTTT
.,TRBJ1-5,.,TRBV19,CASRIRVEGYQPQHF,TGTGCCAGTAGGATCCGGGTCGAGGGTTATCAGCCCCAGCATTTT
TRBD1,TRBJ2-3,.,TRBV19,CASSMRGLSTDTQYF,TGTGCCAGTAGTATGAGGGGGCTGTCCACAGATACGCAGTATTTT
TRBD1,TRBJ2-5,few,TRBV9,CASSVIGGSGETQYF,TGTGCCAGCAGCGTAATAGGGGGCAGCGGAGAGACCCAGTACTTC
.,TRBJ2-7,.,TRBV19,CASSIFGGGATYEQYF,TGTGCCAGTAGTATATTTGGGGGGGGCGCGACCTACGAGCAGTACTTC
.,TRBJ1-1,few,TRBV19,CASSLVPGYTEAFF,TGTGCCAGTAGTCTCGTCCCGGGTTACACTGAAGCTTTCTTT
.,TRBJ2-3,.,TRBV5-4,CASSYRLEPSTDTQYF,TGTGCCAGCAGCTACCGACTTGAACCTAGCACAGATACGCAGTATTTT
.,TRBJ1-3,.,TRBV19,CASTGGGIRSGNTIYF,TGTGCCAGTACCGGGGGAGGGATTCGCTCTGGAAACACCATATATTTT
.,TRBJ1-6,.,TRBV4-3,CASSQDLIQDGNSPLHF,TGCGCCAGCAGCCAAGATCTAATACAGGACGGGAATTCACCCCTCCACTTT
.,TRBJ1-5,few,TRBV27,CASSQDSPNQPQHF,TGTGCCAGCAGTCAGGACAGTCCCAATCAGCCCCAGCATTTT